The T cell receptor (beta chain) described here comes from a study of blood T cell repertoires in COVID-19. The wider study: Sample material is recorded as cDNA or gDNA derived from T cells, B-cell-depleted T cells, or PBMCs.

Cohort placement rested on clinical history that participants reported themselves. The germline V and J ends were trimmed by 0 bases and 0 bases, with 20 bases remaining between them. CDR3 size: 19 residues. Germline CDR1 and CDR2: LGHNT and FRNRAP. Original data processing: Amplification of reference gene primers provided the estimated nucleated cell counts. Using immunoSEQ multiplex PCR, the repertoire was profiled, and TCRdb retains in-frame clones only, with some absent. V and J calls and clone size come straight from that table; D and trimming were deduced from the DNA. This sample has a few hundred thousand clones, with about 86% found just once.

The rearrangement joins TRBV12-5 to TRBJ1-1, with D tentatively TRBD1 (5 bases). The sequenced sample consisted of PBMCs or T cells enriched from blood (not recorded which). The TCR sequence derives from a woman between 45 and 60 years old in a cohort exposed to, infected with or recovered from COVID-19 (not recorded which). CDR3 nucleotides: TGTGCTAGTGGTTTGGTATGGAGGGGTCTTAAATCCATGAACACTGAAGCTTTCTTT. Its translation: CASGLVWRGLKSMNTEAFF.